The rows below give T cell receptor beta chains drawn from one sample of a study of shared clonotypes between healthy human individuals. This table comes from immunoSEQ multiplex PCR, and its TCRdb copy is limited to in-frame clones, with some not included. The repertoire includes around 2,000,000 clones, approximately 94% of them detected once, and less than 1.5% sits in the top ten. The sample comprised naive CD8+ T cells sorted from blood. The receptors here all came from a man younger than 35 in good health. Both conserved end residues are part of each CDR3. Fields, in order: J gene, D gene, clone size, CDR3 length, V gene, CDR3 DNA, CDR3 protein. D genes are given only for firm matches. Size values are once, few and many counts, or a class for expanded clones, and some rows have none.

J gene: TRBJ2-5
D gene: -
clone size: -
CDR3 length: 21
V gene: TRBV4-2
CDR3 DNA: TGTGCCAGCAGCCAAGATTTGGTTGATAGCGGAGGACATCCACCCGGGGAGACCCAGTACTTC
CDR3 protein: CASSQDLVDSGGHPPGETQYF

J gene: TRBJ2-3
D gene: TRBD2
clone size: -
CDR3 length: 18
V gene: TRBV27
CDR3 DNA: TGTGCCAGCAGTTTATCGTTCGGTCCAGCGGGGTTCGCAGATACGCAGTATTTT
CDR3 protein: CASSLSFGPAGFADTQYF

J gene: TRBJ2-7
D gene: -
clone size: -
CDR3 length: 12
V gene: TRBV7-5
CDR3 DNA: TGTGCCAGAGATTCAGTCACCTACGAGCAGTACTTC
CDR3 protein: CARDSVTYEQYF

J gene: TRBJ1-5
D gene: -
clone size: -
CDR3 length: 14
V gene: TRBV27
CDR3 DNA: TGTGCCAGCAGTCCTACAGGATCCAATCAGCCCCAGCATTTT
CDR3 protein: CASSPTGSNQPQHF

J gene: TRBJ1-6
D gene: -
clone size: -
CDR3 length: 13
V gene: TRBV5-5
CDR3 DNA: TGTGCCAGCAGCTTGGTTGATAATTCACCCCTCCACTTT
CDR3 protein: CASSLVDNSPLHF

J gene: TRBJ2-5
D gene: TRBD1
clone size: -
CDR3 length: 16
V gene: TRBV11-3
CDR3 DNA: TGTGCCAGCAGCTCTAGACAGGGCAAGTACCAAGAGACCCAGTACTTC
CDR3 protein: CASSSRQGKYQETQYF

J gene: TRBJ1-2
D gene: -
clone size: -
CDR3 length: 15
V gene: TRBV9
CDR3 DNA: TGTGCCAGCAGCGTAGCGGGGGAAGTGAACTATGGCTACACCTTC
CDR3 protein: CASSVAGEVNYGYTF

J gene: TRBJ2-6
D gene: -
clone size: -
CDR3 length: 14
V gene: TRBV6-5
CDR3 DNA: TGTGCCAGCAGTACAGGGATCGGGGCCAACGTCCTGACTTTC
CDR3 protein: CASSTGIGANVLTF

J gene: TRBJ1-1
D gene: -
clone size: -
CDR3 length: 15
V gene: TRBV6-1
CDR3 DNA: TGTGCCAGCAGTGAAGTGAAGACAGCCAACACTGAAGCTTTCTTT
CDR3 protein: CASSEVKTANTEAFF

J gene: TRBJ2-5
D gene: TRBD1
clone size: -
CDR3 length: 15
V gene: TRBV28
CDR3 DNA: TGTGCCAGCAGTTTAGGGACAGATCTCCAAGAGACCCAGTACTTC
CDR3 protein: CASSLGTDLQETQYF

J gene: TRBJ2-7
D gene: -
clone size: -
CDR3 length: 13
V gene: TRBV5-1
CDR3 DNA: TGCGCCAGCAGCTTGTATCGGGACTACGAGCAGTACTTC
CDR3 protein: CASSLYRDYEQYF

J gene: TRBJ2-7
D gene: TRBD2
clone size: -
CDR3 length: 14
V gene: TRBV7-2
CDR3 DNA: TGTGCCAGCAGCCGACTAGCGGGAAACCACGAGCAGTACTTC
CDR3 protein: CASSRLAGNHEQYF

J gene: TRBJ2-5
D gene: TRBD2
clone size: -
CDR3 length: 15
V gene: TRBV9
CDR3 DNA: TGTGCCAGCAGCGTAGTGGGGGGGATCCAAGAGACCCAGTACTTC
CDR3 protein: CASSVVGGIQETQYF

J gene: TRBJ2-7
D gene: -
clone size: -
CDR3 length: 12
V gene: TRBV13
CDR3 DNA: TGTGCCAGCAGCACAGGACCCTACGAGCAGTACTTC
CDR3 protein: CASSTGPYEQYF

J gene: TRBJ2-3
D gene: -
clone size: -
CDR3 length: 13
V gene: TRBV5-6
CDR3 DNA: TGTGCCAGCGATCCTTGGGGCCAAGATACGCAGTATTTT
CDR3 protein: CASDPWGQDTQYF

J gene: TRBJ2-2
D gene: TRBD1
clone size: -
CDR3 length: 14
V gene: TRBV7-8
CDR3 DNA: TGTGCCAGCAGCTGGGACAGAGACACCGGGGAGCTGTTTTTT
CDR3 protein: CASSWDRDTGELFF

J gene: TRBJ2-7
D gene: -
clone size: -
CDR3 length: 9
V gene: TRBV7-9
CDR3 DNA: TGTGCCAGCAGCCCCCCCGAGCTCTTC
CDR3 protein: CASSPPELF

J gene: TRBJ2-3
D gene: -
clone size: -
CDR3 length: 13
V gene: TRBV5-6
CDR3 DNA: TGTGCCAGCAGCTTCCTTAGTACAGATACGCAGTATTTT
CDR3 protein: CASSFLSTDTQYF

J gene: TRBJ2-7
D gene: TRBD1
clone size: few
CDR3 length: 13
V gene: TRBV27
CDR3 DNA: TGTGCCAGCAAGCGGACAGGGGCACACGAGCAGTACTTC
CDR3 protein: CASKRTGAHEQYF

J gene: TRBJ2-7
D gene: -
clone size: -
CDR3 length: 13
V gene: TRBV10-2
CDR3 DNA: TGCGCCAGCAGTGTTGGGCAGCCCTACGAGCAGTACTTC
CDR3 protein: CASSVGQPYEQYF

J gene: TRBJ2-7
D gene: -
clone size: -
CDR3 length: 15
V gene: TRBV7-9
CDR3 DNA: TGTGCCAGCAGCCCCTCCCCGGCTCTCTCCTACGAGCAGTACTTC
CDR3 protein: CASSPSPALSYEQYF

J gene: TRBJ2-2
D gene: TRBD1
clone size: -
CDR3 length: 15
V gene: TRBV4-1
CDR3 DNA: TGCGCCAGCAGCCATGGGACAGAGAACACCGGGGAGCTGTTTTTT
CDR3 protein: CASSHGTENTGELFF

J gene: TRBJ2-7
D gene: -
clone size: -
CDR3 length: 14
V gene: TRBV27
CDR3 DNA: TGTGCCAGCAGTTTTGAGGACAGCCCCTACGAGCAGTACTTC
CDR3 protein: CASSFEDSPYEQYF

J gene: TRBJ2-7
D gene: -
clone size: -
CDR3 length: 13
V gene: TRBV5-4
CDR3 DNA: TGTGCCAGCAGCTTCGGTAGCGGCTACGAGCAGTACTTC
CDR3 protein: CASSFGSGYEQYF

J gene: TRBJ2-2
D gene: -
clone size: -
CDR3 length: 12
V gene: TRBV5-4
CDR3 DNA: TGTGCCAGTAACCGGGACCCCGGGGAGCTGTTTTTT
CDR3 protein: CASNRDPGELFF

J gene: TRBJ2-7
D gene: TRBD1
clone size: once
CDR3 length: 14
V gene: TRBV15
CDR3 DNA: TGTGCCACCAGCGCCGGGACAGAGACCTACGAGCAGTACTTC
CDR3 protein: CATSAGTETYEQYF

J gene: TRBJ1-5
D gene: -
clone size: -
CDR3 length: 13
V gene: TRBV27
CDR3 DNA: TGTGCCAGTGGGCCAGGGAGCAATCAGCCCCAGCATTTT
CDR3 protein: CASGPGSNQPQHF

J gene: TRBJ2-7
D gene: TRBD1
clone size: -
CDR3 length: 14
V gene: TRBV27
CDR3 DNA: TGTGCCAGCAGTTTAATAGGGGGCACCTACGAGCAGTACTTC
CDR3 protein: CASSLIGGTYEQYF

J gene: TRBJ2-5
D gene: -
clone size: -
CDR3 length: 13
V gene: TRBV7-7
CDR3 DNA: TGTGCTAGCAGCTTAGTGGGTGGAGAGACCCAGTACTTC
CDR3 protein: CASSLVGGETQYF

J gene: TRBJ2-3
D gene: -
clone size: -
CDR3 length: 13
V gene: TRBV29-1
CDR3 DNA: TGCAGCGTTGAAATGGGATTCACAGATACGCAGTATTTT
CDR3 protein: CSVEMGFTDTQYF

J gene: TRBJ1-2
D gene: -
clone size: -
CDR3 length: 13
V gene: TRBV6-5
CDR3 DNA: TGTGCCAGCAGGTACTCCGGGGACTATGGCTACACCTTC
CDR3 protein: CASRYSGDYGYTF

J gene: TRBJ2-7
D gene: -
clone size: -
CDR3 length: 17
V gene: TRBV6-1
CDR3 DNA: TGTGCCAGCAGTGGGGCCAGTGGGGGTTGGAGCTCCTACGAGCAGTACTTC
CDR3 protein: CASSGASGGWSSYEQYF

J gene: TRBJ1-1
D gene: -
clone size: -
CDR3 length: 13
V gene: TRBV5-1
CDR3 DNA: TGCGCCAGCAGCCCCCCCCGCGGACAAGAAGCTTTCTTT
CDR3 protein: CASSPPRGQEAFF

J gene: TRBJ1-4
D gene: TRBD1
clone size: -
CDR3 length: 16
V gene: TRBV6-5
CDR3 DNA: TGTGCCAGCAGTTACACCTACAGGGGAGAGGGTGAAAAACTGTTTTTT
CDR3 protein: CASSYTYRGEGEKLFF

J gene: TRBJ1-1
D gene: -
clone size: once
CDR3 length: 12
V gene: TRBV7-9
CDR3 DNA: TGTGCCAGCAGCTTAGGGGTAACTGAAGCTTTCTTT
CDR3 protein: CASSLGVTEAFF

J gene: TRBJ2-7
D gene: -
clone size: once
CDR3 length: 15
V gene: TRBV7-9
CDR3 DNA: TGTGCCAGCAGCTTAGTACAGGGATCCTCCTACGAGCAGTACTTC
CDR3 protein: CASSLVQGSSYEQYF

J gene: TRBJ2-1
D gene: TRBD2
clone size: -
CDR3 length: 15
V gene: TRBV4-1
CDR3 DNA: TGCGCCAGCAGCCCGATAGCGGGGCCCTACAATGAGCAGTTCTTC
CDR3 protein: CASSPIAGPYNEQFF

J gene: TRBJ2-6
D gene: -
clone size: once
CDR3 length: 15
V gene: TRBV19
CDR3 DNA: TGTGCCAGTAGCCTTTGGAGTTCTGGGGCCAACGTCCTGACTTTC
CDR3 protein: CASSLWSSGANVLTF

J gene: TRBJ2-5
D gene: TRBD2
clone size: -
CDR3 length: 17
V gene: TRBV2
CDR3 DNA: TGTGCCAGCAGTGGAACTAGCGGGCGCGCCGACCAAGAGACCCAGTACTTC
CDR3 protein: CASSGTSGRADQETQYF

J gene: TRBJ2-2
D gene: TRBD1
clone size: -
CDR3 length: 15
V gene: TRBV19
CDR3 DNA: TGTGCCAGTAGCACGGACAGGGGGAACACCGGGGAGCTGTTTTTT
CDR3 protein: CASSTDRGNTGELFF

J gene: TRBJ2-7
D gene: -
clone size: -
CDR3 length: 13
V gene: TRBV10-3
CDR3 DNA: TGTGCCATCAGTGAGGAGGGGAACTACGAGCAGTACTTC
CDR3 protein: CAISEEGNYEQYF

J gene: TRBJ2-1
D gene: TRBD2
clone size: -
CDR3 length: 17
V gene: TRBV27
CDR3 DNA: TGTGCCAGCAGTCCCATAAGGACTAGCGGGACTGGTGGTGAGCAGTTCTTC
CDR3 protein: CASSPIRTSGTGGEQFF

J gene: TRBJ2-1
D gene: TRBD2
clone size: -
CDR3 length: 17
V gene: TRBV4-3
CDR3 DNA: TGCGCCAGCAGCTCTCTTCCGGGACTAGAGGTGGAGGGTGAGCAGTTCTTC
CDR3 protein: CASSSLPGLEVEGEQFF

J gene: TRBJ1-1
D gene: -
clone size: -
CDR3 length: 15
V gene: TRBV5-1
CDR3 DNA: TGCGCCAGCAGCTTGTTCTCGGGGGCGAACACTGAAGCTTTCTTT
CDR3 protein: CASSLFSGANTEAFF

J gene: TRBJ2-5
D gene: -
clone size: once
CDR3 length: 16
V gene: TRBV13
CDR3 DNA: TGTGCCAGCAGCTTATTCGGTGGGGAGTTCCAAGAGACCCAGTACTTC
CDR3 protein: CASSLFGGEFQETQYF

J gene: TRBJ2-2
D gene: -
clone size: -
CDR3 length: 16
V gene: TRBV11-2
CDR3 DNA: TGTGCCAGCAGCTTAGGCAGGGAATTCAATACCGGGGAGCTGTTTTTT
CDR3 protein: CASSLGREFNTGELFF

J gene: TRBJ1-5
D gene: -
clone size: -
CDR3 length: 14
V gene: TRBV2
CDR3 DNA: TGTGCCAGCAGTGAAGCCCCTAGCAATCAGCCCCAGCATTTT
CDR3 protein: CASSEAPSNQPQHF